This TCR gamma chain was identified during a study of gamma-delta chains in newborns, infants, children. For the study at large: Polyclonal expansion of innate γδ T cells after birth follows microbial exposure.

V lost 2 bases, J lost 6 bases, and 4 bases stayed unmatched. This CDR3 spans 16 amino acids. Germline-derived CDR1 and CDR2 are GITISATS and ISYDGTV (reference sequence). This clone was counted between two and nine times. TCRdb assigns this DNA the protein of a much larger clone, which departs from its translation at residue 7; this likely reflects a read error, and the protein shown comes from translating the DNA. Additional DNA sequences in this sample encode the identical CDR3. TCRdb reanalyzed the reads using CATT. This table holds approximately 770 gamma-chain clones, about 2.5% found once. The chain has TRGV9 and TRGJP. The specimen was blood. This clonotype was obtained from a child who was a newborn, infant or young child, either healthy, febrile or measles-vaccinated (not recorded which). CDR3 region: CALWEARELGKKIKVF. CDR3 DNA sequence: TGTGCCTTGTGGGAGGCCCGAGAGTTGGGCAAAAAAATCAAGGTATTT.